This T cell receptor (beta chain) was identified in a study of blood T cell repertoires in COVID-19. Study-wide background: Specimens from acute and convalescent COVID-19 originated in the United States, Italy and Spain. T cells, B-cell-depleted T cells, or PBMCs provided the cDNA or gDNA that served as material.

Enrollment of patients from Seattle took place during active infection, with longitudinal follow-up. The authors' processing: Reference gene primer amplification gave nucleated cell count estimates. Produced via immunoSEQ multiplex PCR; TCRdb's table is partial and in-frame only. For V, J and clone size, that table is used; D and trimming come from the DNA. The data contain about 240,000 clones, approximately 91% of them seen just once; the ten biggest clones take up 0.8% to 0.95%. Germline V gene sequence: CDR1 SNHLY, CDR2 FYNNEI. The CDR3 loop spans 13 amino acids. Between the trimmed V and J ends, which lost 7 bases and 2 bases, there was a span of 11 bases.

The V and J genes are TRBV2 and TRBJ1-1, with D maybe TRBD1 (6 bases). Sequences were obtained from peripheral blood. This receptor was identified in a man aged 25 to 45 with COVID-19, enrolled during active disease. The CDR3 sequence: CASILQGNTEAFF. CDR3 bases: TGTGCCAGCATATTACAGGGTAACACTGAAGCTTTCTTT.